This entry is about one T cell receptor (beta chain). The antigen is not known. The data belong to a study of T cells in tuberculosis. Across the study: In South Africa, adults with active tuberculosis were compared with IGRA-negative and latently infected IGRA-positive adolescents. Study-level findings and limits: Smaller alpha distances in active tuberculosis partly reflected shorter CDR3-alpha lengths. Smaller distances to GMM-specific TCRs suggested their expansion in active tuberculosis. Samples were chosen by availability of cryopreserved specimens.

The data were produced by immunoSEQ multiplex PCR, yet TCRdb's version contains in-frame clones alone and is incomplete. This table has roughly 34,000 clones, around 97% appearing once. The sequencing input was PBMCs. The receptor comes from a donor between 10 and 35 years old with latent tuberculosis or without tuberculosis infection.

The CDR3 region has the DNA TGTGCCAGCAGCTTTACTAGAGGCGGAGATACCAGCTCCTACAATGAGCAGTTCTTC. Its protein product is CASSFTRGGDTSSYNEQFF. The rearrangement uses TRBV5-4 and TRBJ2-1, with a tentative D call TRBD2 (5 bases). This CDR3 has 19 amino acids. Trimming took 2 bases from V and 0 from J, leaving 21 bases between them. The germline V gene encodes CDR1 SGHNT and CDR2 YYREEE (reference sequence).